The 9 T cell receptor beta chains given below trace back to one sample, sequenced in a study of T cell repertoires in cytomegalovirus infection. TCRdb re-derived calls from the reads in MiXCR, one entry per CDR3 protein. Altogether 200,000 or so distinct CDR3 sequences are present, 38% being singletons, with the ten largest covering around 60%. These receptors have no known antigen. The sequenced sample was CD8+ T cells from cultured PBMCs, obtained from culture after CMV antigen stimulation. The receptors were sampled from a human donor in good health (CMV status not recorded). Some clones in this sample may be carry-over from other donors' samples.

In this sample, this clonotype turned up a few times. This CDR3 is CASSFGDGGGNREGNTIYF. The CDR3 DNA follows: TGTGCCAGCAGCTTTGGCGATGGAGGGGGAAATAGGGAAGGAAACACCATATATTTT. The rearrangement joins TRBV7-9 to TRBJ1-3, with D tentatively TRBD1 (6 bases). Between the trimmed V and J ends, which lost 3 bases and 4 bases, there was a span of 25 bases. Per the germline V gene, CDR1 is SEHNR and CDR2 is FQNEAQ (reference sequence). The CDR3 loop spans 19 amino acids.

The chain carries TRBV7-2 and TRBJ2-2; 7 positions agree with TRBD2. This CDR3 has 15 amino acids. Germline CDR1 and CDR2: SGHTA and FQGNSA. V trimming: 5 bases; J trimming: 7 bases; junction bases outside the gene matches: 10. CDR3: CASSPRTRGGGELFF. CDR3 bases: TGTGCCAGCAGCCCCCGGACTAGAGGAGGCGGGGAGCTGTTTTTT.

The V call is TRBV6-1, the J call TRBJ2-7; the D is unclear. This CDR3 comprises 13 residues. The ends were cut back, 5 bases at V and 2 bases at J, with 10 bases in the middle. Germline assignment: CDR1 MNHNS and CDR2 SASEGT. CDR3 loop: CASSRLGAYEQYF. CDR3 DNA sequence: TGTGCCAGCAGTAGACTTGGGGCCTACGAGCAGTACTTC.

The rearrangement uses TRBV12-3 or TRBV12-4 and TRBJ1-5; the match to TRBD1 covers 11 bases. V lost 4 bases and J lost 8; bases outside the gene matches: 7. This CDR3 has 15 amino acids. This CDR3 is CASSYSDRGREPQHF. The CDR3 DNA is TGTGCCAGCAGTTATTCGGACAGGGGGCGAGAGCCCCAGCATTTT.

Here the CDR3 reads CASRADRGLYTF. The DNA for the CDR3 is TGCGCCAGCAGAGCAGACAGGGGGCTCTACACCTTC. The chain has TRBV10-2 and TRBJ1-2, with TRBD1 matching over 10 bases. V lost 6 bases and J lost 10; bases outside the gene matches: 5. The germline gives CDR1 WSHSY, CDR2 SAAADI. This CDR3 spans 12 amino acids.

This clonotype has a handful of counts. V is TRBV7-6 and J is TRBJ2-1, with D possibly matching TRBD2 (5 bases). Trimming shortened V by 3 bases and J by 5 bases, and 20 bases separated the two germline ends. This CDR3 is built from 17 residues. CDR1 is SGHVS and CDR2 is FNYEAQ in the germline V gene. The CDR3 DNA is TGTGCCAGCAGCTTTTATGAGTGGGAGTTGGGAAACAATGAGCAGTTCTTC. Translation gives CASSFYEWELGNNEQFF.

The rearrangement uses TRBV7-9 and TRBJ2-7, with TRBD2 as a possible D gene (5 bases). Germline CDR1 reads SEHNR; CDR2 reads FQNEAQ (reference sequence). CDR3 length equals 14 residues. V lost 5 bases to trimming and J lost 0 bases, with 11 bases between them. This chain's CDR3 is CASSPGRGSYEQYF. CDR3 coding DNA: TGTGCCAGCAGCCCCGGTCGGGGCTCCTACGAGCAGTACTTC. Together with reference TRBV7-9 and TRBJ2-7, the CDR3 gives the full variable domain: DTGVSQNPRHKITKRGQNVTFRCDPISEHNRLYWYRQTLGQGPEFLTYFQNEAQLEKSRLLSDRFSAERPKGSFSTLEIQRTEQGDSAMYLCASSPGRGSYEQYFGPGTRLTVT.

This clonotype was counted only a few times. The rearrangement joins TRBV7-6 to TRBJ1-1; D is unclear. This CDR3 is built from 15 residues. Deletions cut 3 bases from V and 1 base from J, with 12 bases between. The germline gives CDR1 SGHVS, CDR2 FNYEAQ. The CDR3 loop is CASSLMAVGNTEAFF. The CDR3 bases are TGTGCCAGCAGCTTGATGGCGGTTGGGAACACTGAAGCTTTCTTT.

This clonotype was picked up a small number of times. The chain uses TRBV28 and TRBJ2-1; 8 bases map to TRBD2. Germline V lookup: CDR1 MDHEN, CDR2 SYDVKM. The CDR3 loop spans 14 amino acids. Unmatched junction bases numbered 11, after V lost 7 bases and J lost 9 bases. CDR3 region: CASKQAGEEGEQFF. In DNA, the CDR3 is TGTGCCAGCAAGCAAGCGGGAGAGGAGGGTGAGCAGTTCTTC.